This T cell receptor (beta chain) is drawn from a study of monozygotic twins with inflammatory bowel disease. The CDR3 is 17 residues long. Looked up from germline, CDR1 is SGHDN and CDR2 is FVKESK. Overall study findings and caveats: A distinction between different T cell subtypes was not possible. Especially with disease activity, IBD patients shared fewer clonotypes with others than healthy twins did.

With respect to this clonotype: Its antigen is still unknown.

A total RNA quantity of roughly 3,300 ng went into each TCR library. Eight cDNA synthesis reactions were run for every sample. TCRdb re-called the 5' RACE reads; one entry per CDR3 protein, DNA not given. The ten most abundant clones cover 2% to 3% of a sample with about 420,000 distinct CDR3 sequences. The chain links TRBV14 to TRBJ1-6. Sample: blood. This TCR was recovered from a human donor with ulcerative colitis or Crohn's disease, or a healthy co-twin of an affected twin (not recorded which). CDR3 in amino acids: CASSQVRVSSYNSPLHF.